Shown below are 6 T cell receptor beta chains from a single sample sequenced in a study of T cell responses to AZD1222 COVID-19 vaccine. Profiling relied on immunoSEQ multiplex PCR, and the TCRdb table lists in-frame clones only, not all of them. The sample carries 91,000 or so clones, 92% recorded once. This material consisted of peripheral blood, taken 28 days after the second AZD1222 dose. The receptors here all came from an adult who received the AZD1222 COVID-19 vaccine.

This chain joins TRBV2 and TRBJ1-2; TRBD1 agrees at 9 bases. CDR1 and CDR2 from the germline V gene are SNHLY and FYNNEI. The V and J ends lost 6 bases and 1 base, in that order; junction bases with no gene match: 6. The CDR3 length is 15 residues. The CDR3 here is CASRPGQGGNYGYTF. In DNA, the CDR3 is TGTGCCAGCAGACCGGGACAGGGAGGTAACTATGGCTACACCTTC. The variable domain in full, with the rest retrieved from reference TRBV2 and TRBJ1-2, is EPEVTQTPSHQVTQMGQEVILRCVPISNHLYFYWYRQILGQKVEFLVSFYNNEISEKSEIFDDQFSVERPDGSNFTLKIRSTKLEDSAMYFCASRPGQGGNYGYTFGSGTRLTVV.

V and J are TRBV19 and TRBJ1-2; D perhaps matches TRBD1 (6 bases). In germline, CDR1 is LNHDA, CDR2 SQIVND (reference sequence). V shed 7 bases and J shed 4 bases, with 13 bases lying between them. The CDR3 loop spans 13 amino acids. In DNA, the CDR3 is TGTGCCAGTACCCTACAGGGATCCTATGGCTACACCTTC. It yields the protein CASTLQGSYGYTF.

The sample holds one count of this clone. V and J are TRBV3-1 (or the pseudogene TRBV3-2) and TRBJ1-3; weak D call: TRBD1 (5 bases). Trimming removed 2 bases at V and 0 bases at J, with 8 bases between. The germline V gene has CDR1 LGHDT and CDR2 YNNKEL (reference sequence). There are 15 residues in the CDR3. The CDR3 nucleotides are TGTGCCAGCAGCCAATCCGGGACCTCTGGAAACACCATATATTTT. Amino acid sequence: CASSQSGTSGNTIYF.

The chain employs TRBV19 and TRBJ1-5; D perhaps matches TRBD1 (5 bases). V lost 2 bases and J lost 4, with 9 bases in between. The CDR3 consists of 14 residues. Looked up from germline, CDR1 is LNHDA and CDR2 is SQIVND (reference sequence). CDR3 sequence: CASSISRVNQPQHF. The CDR3 nucleotides are TGTGCCAGTAGTATATCCAGGGTAAATCAGCCCCAGCATTTT.

The rearrangement links TRBV6-1 to TRBJ1-2; maybe TRBD1 (5 bases). V lost 5 bases, J lost 6 bases, and 16 bases lay in between. The CDR3 has 14 amino acids. The germline V gene has CDR1 MNHNS and CDR2 SASEGT. CDR3 region: CASSRTSGADGYTF. CDR3 nucleotide sequence: TGTGCCAGCAGTCGGACATCCGGGGCTGATGGCTACACCTTC.

The chain has TRBV11-1 and TRBJ2-1; D not resolved. The germline V gene encodes CDR1 SGHAT and CDR2 FQDESV (reference sequence). The V end was cut by 4 bases, the J end by 8 bases, with 15 bases between. The CDR3 totals 14 residues. The CDR3 coding sequence is TGTGCCAGCAGCTCCGGACCAAGAGCCGATGAGCAGTTCTTC. Encoded protein: CASSSGPRADEQFF.